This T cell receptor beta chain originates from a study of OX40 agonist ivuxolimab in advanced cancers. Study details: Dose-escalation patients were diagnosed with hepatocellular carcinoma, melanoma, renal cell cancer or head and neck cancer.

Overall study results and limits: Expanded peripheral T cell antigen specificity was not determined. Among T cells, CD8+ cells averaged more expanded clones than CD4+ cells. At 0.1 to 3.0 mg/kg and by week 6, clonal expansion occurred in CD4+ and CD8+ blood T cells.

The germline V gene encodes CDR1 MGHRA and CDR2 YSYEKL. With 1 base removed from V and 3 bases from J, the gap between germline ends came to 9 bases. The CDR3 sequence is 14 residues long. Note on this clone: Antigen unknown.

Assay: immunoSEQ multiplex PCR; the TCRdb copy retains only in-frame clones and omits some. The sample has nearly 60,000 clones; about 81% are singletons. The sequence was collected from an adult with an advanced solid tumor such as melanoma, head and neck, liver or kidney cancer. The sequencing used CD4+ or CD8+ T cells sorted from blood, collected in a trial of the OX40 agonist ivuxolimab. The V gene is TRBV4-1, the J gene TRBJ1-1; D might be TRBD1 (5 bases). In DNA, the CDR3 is TGCGCCAGCAGCCAAGTTGAAGGGGACACTGAAGCTTTCTTT. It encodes CASSQVEGDTEAFF.